This T cell receptor beta chain was observed in a study of blood T cell repertoires in COVID-19. The wider study: Nucleic acid was either cDNA or gDNA, and it came from T cells, B-cell-depleted T cells, or PBMCs.

Looked up from germline, CDR1 is MNHNY and CDR2 is SVGAGI (reference sequence). The CDR3 spans 15 residues. V gave up 2 bases and J gave up 2 bases; unmatched junction bases: 2. Study processing details: For nucleated cells, counts were estimated from reference gene primer amplification. Using immunoSEQ multiplex PCR, the repertoire was profiled, and TCRdb retains in-frame clones only, with some absent. The DNA gave D and trimming, while V, J and clone size come from that table. Of about 36,000 clones in the sample, roughly 77% are singletons; the top ten hold 42%. This clone has just one count. The specimen was peripheral blood. The receptor was derived from a human donor in a cohort sampled during active or convalescent COVID-19. The donor label of this sample is uncertain. The genes are TRBV6-6 and TRBJ2-3; 9 bases line up with TRBD1. The CDR3 loop reads CASSYGTGYTDTQYF. The CDR3 DNA is TGTGCCAGCAGTTACGGGACAGGGTACACAGATACGCAGTATTTT.